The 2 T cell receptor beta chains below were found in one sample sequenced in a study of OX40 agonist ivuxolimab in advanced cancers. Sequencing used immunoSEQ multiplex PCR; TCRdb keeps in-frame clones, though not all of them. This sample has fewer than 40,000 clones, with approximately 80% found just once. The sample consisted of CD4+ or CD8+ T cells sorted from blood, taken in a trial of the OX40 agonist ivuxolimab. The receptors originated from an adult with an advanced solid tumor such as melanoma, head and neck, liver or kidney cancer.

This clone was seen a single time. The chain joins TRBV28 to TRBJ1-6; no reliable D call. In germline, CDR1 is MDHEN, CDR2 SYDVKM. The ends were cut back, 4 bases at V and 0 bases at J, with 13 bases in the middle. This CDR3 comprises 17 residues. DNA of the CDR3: TGTGCCAGCAGTTCTCTGGACGCCAGCTCCTATAATTCACCCCTCCACTTT. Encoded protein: CASSSLDASSYNSPLHF.

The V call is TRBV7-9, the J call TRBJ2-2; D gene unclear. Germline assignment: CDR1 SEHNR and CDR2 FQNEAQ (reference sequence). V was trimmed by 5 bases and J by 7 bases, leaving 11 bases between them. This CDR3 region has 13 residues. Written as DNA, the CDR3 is TGTGCCAGCAGCCTCCCAAGCAGCGGGGAGCTGTTTTTT. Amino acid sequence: CASSLPSSGELFF.